The 7 T cell receptor beta chains below were found in one sample sequenced in a study of lymphopenia after photon versus proton radiotherapy. Some clones are missing from TCRdb's copy, which holds only in-frame ones; the method was immunoSEQ multiplex PCR. Here the sample spans some 64,000 clones, around 90% being singletons. The material sequenced was peripheral blood, taken from a patient treated with proton-based radiotherapy. The receptors shown here come from a man older than 75 with esophageal cancer.

The chain couples TRBV30 to TRBJ1-3; 7 bases align to TRBD1. Losses at the gene ends were 2 bases for V and 7 bases for J; bases not matched to a gene: 8. The CDR3 consists of 14 residues. Germline V gene lookup returns CDR1 GTSNPN and CDR2 SVGIG (reference sequence). CDR3 region: CAWSWDSWSNTIYF. For the CDR3, the DNA is TGTGCCTGGAGTTGGGACAGCTGGAGCAACACCATATATTTT. The full variable domain, its missing parts supplied by reference TRBV30 and TRBJ1-3, is SQTIHQWPATLVQPVGSPLSLECTVEGTSNPNLYWYRQAAGRGLQLLFYSVGIGQISSEVPQNLSASRPQDRQFILSSKKLLLSDSGFYLCAWSWDSWSNTIYFGEGSWLTVV.

CDR3 sequence reads: CASSSQRNQPQHF. In DNA form, the CDR3 reads TGTGCCAGTAGTTCTCAACGCAATCAGCCCCAGCATTTT. The chain combines TRBV19 with TRBJ1-5; D is undetermined. Per germline, CDR1 LNHDA and CDR2 SQIVND (reference sequence). Trimming took 5 bases from V and 2 from J, leaving 7 bases between them. The CDR3 spans 13 residues.

CDR3 bases: TGCAGCGTTAACCCGGGACTTAAAGAGACCCAGTACTTC. Protein sequence: CSVNPGLKETQYF. J is TRBJ2-5 and V is TRBV29-1; D may be TRBD2 (6 bases). Germline-derived CDR1 and CDR2 are SQVTM and ANQGSEA. V was clipped by 5 bases and J by 3 bases, with 13 bases between them. The CDR3 sequence is 13 residues long.

The chain recombines TRBV5-5 with TRBJ1-3, with D tentatively TRBD1 (6 bases). The V end lost 2 bases, the J end lost 3 bases, and 12 bases lay between the germline ends. From germline, CDR1 is SGHKS and CDR2 YYEKEE (reference sequence). The CDR3 has 15 amino acids. CDR3 in amino acids: CASSFSGGSGNTIYF. DNA for the CDR3: TGTGCCAGCAGCTTCTCCGGGGGCAGTGGAAACACCATATATTTT.

The gene calls are TRBV7-6 and TRBJ2-7; TRBD1 aligns across 10 bases. V was pared by 5 bases and J by 6 bases, with 4 bases of the junction left unmatched. The germline CDR1 and CDR2 sequences are SGHVS and FNYEAQ. This CDR3 is 13 amino acids long. The DNA of the CDR3 is TGTGCCAGCAGCCCCGGGACAGGGGCCGAGCAGTACTTC. Protein product: CASSPGTGAEQYF.

This chain uses TRBV19 with TRBJ2-6, with TRBD1 matching over 7 bases. CDR1 and CDR2 (germline): LNHDA, SQIVND (reference sequence). The CDR3 has 21 amino acids. V trimming: 4 bases; J trimming: 0 bases; junction bases outside the gene matches: 18. The chain's CDR3 is CASSTLSPGGRGYSGANVLTF. In DNA, the CDR3 is TGTGCCAGTAGTACCCTTTCTCCAGGCGGCAGGGGGTACTCTGGGGCCAACGTCCTGACTTTC.

This clone was observed a single time. The chain has TRBV7-2 and TRBJ1-1; 7 bases agree with TRBD1. The CDR3 is made up of 13 amino acids. The trim removed 5 bases at V and 4 bases at J, leaving 4 bases unmatched. Germline assignment: CDR1 SGHTA and CDR2 FQGNSA. The CDR3 sequence: CASSPGTATEAFF. CDR3 nucleotides: TGTGCCAGCAGCCCCGGGACAGCCACTGAAGCTTTCTTT.